The next 11 T cell receptor beta chains were all read from a single sample in a study of cytomegalovirus exposure and HLA in healthy donors. In the PCR, 60 Vbeta and 13 Jbeta primers were used. Assay used: immunoSEQ multiplex PCR; TCRdb lists only in-frame clones, some missing. The data show 200,000 or so clones, around 86% seen once. Sequenced sample: PBMCs. These receptors were obtained from a woman between 50 and 59 years old in good health and CMV-seropositive.

The chain couples TRBV6-1 to TRBJ2-1; D is unresolved. Germline V gene lookup returns CDR1 MNHNS and CDR2 SASEGT. Trimming pared 5 bases from V and 5 bases from J, leaving 13 bases between. The CDR3 spans 14 residues. The DNA for the CDR3 is TGTGCCAGCAGTCTTTCCGGGTCCAACAATGAGCAGTTCTTC. Its protein is CASSLSGSNNEQFF.

V gene TRBV5-1 combines with J gene TRBJ2-7, with 7 bases that match TRBD1. The germline V gene encodes CDR1 SGHRS and CDR2 YFSETQ. V shed 2 bases, J shed 3 bases, and the junction held 20 bases outside the gene matches. There are 19 residues in the CDR3. The CDR3 DNA reads TGCGCCAGCAGCTTTGGACCCTACCTTAGACAGGGCGTTGACTACGAGCAGTACTTC. Encoded protein: CASSFGPYLRQGVDYEQYF.

This clone has only one observation. V usage is TRBV25-1 and J usage is TRBJ1-2; the D is unclear. The ends were cut back, 0 bases at V and 8 bases at J, with 10 bases in the middle. Germline V gives CDR1 MGHDK, CDR2 SYGVNS. The CDR3 runs 13 residues. The CDR3, as DNA: TGTGCCAGCAGTGAATATGGAAAGGAGGGCTACACCTTC. Its protein is CASSEYGKEGYTF.

The chain links TRBV28 to TRBJ1-2; 8 bases fit TRBD1. Per the germline V gene, CDR1 is MDHEN and CDR2 is SYDVKM. This CDR3 contains 15 residues. V lost 5 bases, J lost 8 bases, and 13 bases stayed unmatched. In nucleotides, the CDR3 is TGTGCCAGCAGTACCCGCCCTTGGACAGGGCGAGGCTACACCTTC. Its translation is CASSTRPWTGRGYTF.

The V call is TRBV10-2, the J call TRBJ1-4; 7 positions match TRBD1. The CDR3 consists of 13 residues. Trimming took 6 bases from V and 13 from J; bases not matched to a gene: 11. Germline loops: CDR1 WSHSY, CDR2 SAAADI. As DNA, the CDR3 is TGCGCCAGCAGGGATAATACAGGGGTTGGACTGTTTTTT. It codes for CASRDNTGVGLFF.

V usage is TRBV5-1 and J usage is TRBJ2-5, with D uncertain. The CDR3 has 14 amino acids. CDR1 is SGHRS and CDR2 is YFSETQ in the germline V gene. Trimming took 0 bases from V and 7 from J, leaving 13 bases between them. The CDR3 region has the DNA TGCGCCAGCAGCTTGGCATATAGTCCGGTGACCCAGTACTTC. As protein: CASSLAYSPVTQYF.

This chain joins TRBV7-2 and TRBJ2-7; D gene uncertain. Germline CDR1 SGHTA, CDR2 FQGNSA. This CDR3 comprises 15 residues. Trimming stripped 5 bases from V and 5 bases from J, with 19 bases between. The CDR3 nucleotides are TGTGCCAGCAGCGAAGCGAGGCAAATTTTCGACGAGCAGTACTTC. Protein sequence: CASSEARQIFDEQYF.

The V call is TRBV19, the J call TRBJ2-5; D possibly corresponds to TRBD2 (6 bases). CDR1 and CDR2 (germline): LNHDA, SQIVND (reference sequence). The CDR3 loop spans 14 amino acids. V gave up 6 bases and J gave up 4 bases, with 15 bases separating them. CDR3 residues: CASRSGLLRETQYF. DNA of the CDR3: TGTGCCAGTAGATCGGGACTCCTGAGAGAGACCCAGTACTTC.

The chain carries TRBV28 and TRBJ1-4; 7 bases align to TRBD1. The CDR3 extends over 16 amino acids. The J segment lost 6 bases and the V segment lost 5 bases, leaving 12 bases of the junction unmatched. Germline-derived CDR1 and CDR2 are MDHEN and SYDVKM. CDR3: CASSPGQALDHEKLFF. In nucleotides, the CDR3 is TGTGCCAGCAGTCCAGGACAGGCGCTAGACCATGAAAAACTGTTTTTT. Using reference TRBV28 and TRBJ1-4 for the parts outside the CDR3, the full variable domain is DVKVTQSSRYLVKRTGEKVFLECVQDMDHENMFWYRQDPGLGLRLIYFSYDVKMKEKGDIPEGYSVSREKKERFSLILESASTNQTSMYLCASSPGQALDHEKLFFGSGTQLSVL.

V gene TRBV6-5 combines with J gene TRBJ2-1; the D gene is possibly TRBD1 (6 bases). The germline CDR1 and CDR2 sequences are MNHEY and SVGAGI. The CDR3 is 15 residues long. V gave up 2 bases and J gave up 4 bases, with 12 bases separating them. The CDR3 DNA reads TGTGCCAGCAGTTACGAGTCAGGGGTTTACAATGAGCAGTTCTTC. Translating gives CASSYESGVYNEQFF.

The gene calls are TRBV7-3 and TRBJ2-1, with 8 bases fitting TRBD2. The CDR3 spans 15 residues. The J segment lost 3 bases and the V segment lost 5 bases, leaving 6 bases of the junction unmatched. Per the germline V gene, CDR1 is SGHTA and CDR2 is FQGTGA. CDR3 in amino acids: CASSPGGPVYNEQFF. The CDR3 DNA follows: TGTGCCAGCAGCCCGGGAGGGCCCGTCTACAATGAGCAGTTCTTC.